Listed below are T cell receptor beta chains from one sample, sequenced in a study of T cell responses to AZD1222 COVID-19 vaccine. Libraries were prepared by immunoSEQ multiplex PCR; TCRdb keeps only in-frame clonotypes and omits some of them. The sample includes about 150,000 clones, 90% seen only once; the top ten take approximately 17%. Sequences were derived from peripheral blood, sampled on day 0 of AZD1222 vaccination. The origin of the receptors is an adult in good health. Each CDR3 is given without its conserved first and last residue.

j_call v_call cdr3_aa
TRBJ2-3 TRBV27 ASSPASGRALADTQY
TRBJ2-5 TRBV3-1/TRBV3-2 ASSQATRAPTQY
TRBJ2-7 TRBV29-1 SVEFGGKSSYEQY
TRBJ2-7 TRBV5-1 ASSLAAASGGGTSYEQY
TRBJ1-5 TRBV6-5 ASSYLASNQPQH
TRBJ2-1 TRBV5-1 ASRPPGAGVYNEQF
TRBJ2-1 TRBV9 ASSVGADGAGNEQF
TRBJ2-7 TRBV28 ASRTGTLQPGQY
TRBJ2-7 TRBV14 ASSPSGGGPYEQY
TRBJ2-7 TRBV6-5 ASSYQIGGYEQY
TRBJ2-3 TRBV24-1 ATSDLGPGRTDTQY
TRBJ2-1 TRBV12-5 ASGLESEQF
TRBJ2-5 TRBV18 ASSPPGRLRETQY
TRBJ1-1 TRBV7-2 ASSPPQGIFPTEAF
TRBJ1-1 TRBV7-8 ASSARDRQNTEAF
TRBJ2-1 TRBV19 ASSRTSGRASSYNEQF
TRBJ2-7 TRBV5-6 ASSSPGPRGGEQY
TRBJ2-1 TRBV11-2 ASSSGLAGVIGNEQF
TRBJ1-1 TRBV7-8 ASSLTGNTEAF
TRBJ2-1 TRBV5-4 ASSLEGGGDEQF
TRBJ1-2 TRBV29-1 SVEEEEGVYGYT
TRBJ2-5 TRBV6-2/TRBV6-3 ASSLPRDPEAETQY
TRBJ2-3 TRBV28 AIRDRGDFRDTQY
TRBJ2-5 TRBV5-1 ASSSPGRNQETQY
TRBJ1-1 TRBV5-1 ASSPGGGTEAF
TRBJ2-3 TRBV10-3 AIDSGVTDTQY
TRBJ1-2 TRBV6-1 ASSERTPRGNYGYT
TRBJ2-3 TRBV27 ASSLFRADTQY
TRBJ1-1 TRBV6-2/TRBV6-3 ASSYLRGLDYWNTEAF
TRBJ1-1 TRBV7-9 ASSRAAGQATNTEAF
TRBJ1-6 TRBV3-1/TRBV3-2 ASSQVFVDSPLH
TRBJ1-5 TRBV10-3 AISGMADQNQPQH
TRBJ1-2 TRBV28 ASTLTAPRGSRGYT
TRBJ2-7 TRBV6-5 ASSRGGGQY
TRBJ1-6 TRBV15 ATGSSYNSPLH
TRBJ2-1 TRBV4-2 ASSQDLEGPIYNEQF
TRBJ2-5 TRBV11-1 ASSSVLGVKETQY
TRBJ1-1 TRBV6-5 ASSTGEGANTEAF
TRBJ1-4 TRBV28 ASRGTGWNEKLF
TRBJ2-1 TRBV27 ASSLVPVLAADEQF
TRBJ1-3 TRBV4-1 ASSREPGQGAQFSGNTIY
TRBJ2-2 TRBV6-5 ASSQGSNTGELF
TRBJ1-2 TRBV5-1 ASSSTDTAHGYT
TRBJ1-1 TRBV10-3 AISAPLMNTEAF
TRBJ2-7 TRBV2 ATRTSGLYEQY
TRBJ1-6 TRBV18 ASSPRDRGPLNSPLH
TRBJ2-5 TRBV5-1 ASSLGASGVIQETQY
TRBJ1-1 TRBV27 ASSLSIGMNTEAF
TRBJ1-3 TRBV7-7 ASSLVTATSGNTIY
TRBJ2-2 TRBV11-2 ASSPNWDRRTGELF
TRBJ1-2 TRBV5-6 ASSQPGTAEGYT
TRBJ2-5 TRBV10-1 ASSPNPQETQY